Each of the 24 T cell receptor beta chains below was sequenced from the same sample in a study of T cells after yellow fever vaccination. Via MiXCR, TCRdb re-called the 5' RACE reads, giving one row per CDR3 protein. The sample yields tens of thousands of distinct CDR3 sequences, roughly 7% seen once. Source: CD8+ T cells sorted from PBMCs, taken 10 to 11 days after the first yellow fever vaccination. The receptors derive from a man aged 18 to 29 who received the YFV17D yellow fever vaccine.

Worth noting for this clonotype: This may arise from a read error, as a much more abundant clone is one base away. This rearrangement joins TRBV19 to TRBJ2-1, with TRBD2 identical over 9 bases. Germline CDR1 reads LNHDA; CDR2 reads SQIVND (reference sequence). The CDR3 loop spans 16 amino acids. CDR3 region: CVSSIGGAGGNNEQFF. DNA of the CDR3: TGTGTCAGTAGTATAGGGGGAGCGGGGGGAAACAATGAGCAGTTCTTC.

V is TRBV23-1 and J is TRBJ2-2, with 10 nucleotides matching TRBD1. TRBV23-1 has ORF status, its function being uncertain. The junction had 11 bases not matched to a gene; V was cut back by 7 bases and J by 3 bases. The length of the CDR3 is 17 residues. The DNA for the CDR3 is TGCGCCAGCACCCTCACCGACAGGGGGCGGGACACCGGGGAGCTGTTTTTT. It specifies CASTLTDRGRDTGELFF.

This clonotype was seen only a few times. The chain combines TRBV19 with TRBJ2-3; D may be TRBD2 (5 bases). CDR3 length: 15 amino acids. V dropped 7 bases and J dropped 5 bases, with 19 bases sitting between them. Germline-derived CDR1 and CDR2 are LNHDA and SQIVND (reference sequence). The CDR3 is CASKPLVSGEDTQYF. CDR3 nucleotides: TGTGCCAGTAAACCCCTGGTATCCGGGGAAGATACGCAGTATTTT.

V usage is TRBV7-3 and J usage is TRBJ2-5; 7 bases line up with TRBD1. CDR3 length: 16 amino acids. The germline V gene encodes CDR1 SGHTA and CDR2 FQGTGA. Trimming at V came to 5 bases and at J to 5 bases, leaving 14 bases not matched to a gene. DNA for the CDR3: TGTGCCAGCAGCCCCGGTCAGGGGGATCGGTGGGAGACCCAGTACTTC. Translation: CASSPGQGDRWETQYF.

This clonotype has more than one count but fewer than ten. V gene TRBV10-3 combines with J gene TRBJ1-1, with a tentative D call TRBD1 (5 bases). The CDR3 contains 15 residues. V gave up 0 bases and J gave up 5 bases, with 13 bases separating them. The V gene's germline CDR1 is ENHRY and CDR2 SYGVKD. The CDR3 coding sequence is TGTGCCATCAGTGAGTCGAACCAGGCAGGGACTGAAGCTTTCTTT. Amino acids: CAISESNQAGTEAFF.

This clonotype was detected ten times or more. V gene TRBV18 combines with J gene TRBJ2-3; TRBD1 matches at 10 bases. This CDR3 has 16 residues. The germline CDR1 and CDR2 sequences are KGHSH and LQKENI. The V segment lost 2 bases and the J segment 4 bases; nucleotides outside the gene matches: 6. The CDR3 reads CASSPEGDRGPDTQYF. CDR3 coding DNA: TGTGCCAGCTCACCAGAAGGGGACAGGGGACCAGATACGCAGTATTTT.

The V call is TRBV18, the J call TRBJ2-7, with no clear D. V was clipped by 6 bases and J by 0 bases, with 12 bases between them. Germline CDR1 and CDR2: KGHSH and LQKENI. The CDR3 spans 14 residues. As DNA, the CDR3 is TGTGCCAGCTCCTCCCCAGGCTCCTCCTACGAGCAGTACTTC. Translation gives CASSSPGSSYEQYF.

This clonotype was seen at least ten times. This chain links TRBV7-9 with TRBJ2-7; 7 bases align to TRBD1. Per germline, CDR1 SEHNR and CDR2 FQNEAQ (reference sequence). Trimming removed 4 bases from V and 1 base from J; junction bases left unmatched: 10. The CDR3 spans 16 residues. CDR3 sequence reads: CASSSSVPGQSYEQYV. The CDR3 nucleotides read TGTGCCAGCAGCTCAAGTGTTCCGGGACAGTCCTACGAGCAGTACGTC.

In this sample, this clonotype turned up a few times. The J gene is TRBJ2-1, the V gene TRBV4-3; 10 bases agree with TRBD2. This CDR3 is 16 amino acids long. Germline V gives CDR1 LGHNA, CDR2 YSLEER. Trimming took 0 bases from V and 4 from J; bases not matched to a gene: 3. CDR3 region: CASSQDLAGEYNEQFF. CDR3 DNA: TGCGCCAGCAGCCAAGATCTAGCGGGGGAGTACAATGAGCAGTTCTTC.

The gene calls are TRBV19 and TRBJ1-6; TRBD1 matches 10 bases. This CDR3 is built from 15 residues. Germline CDR1 is LNHDA and CDR2 is SQIVND (reference sequence). The trim removed 4 bases at V and 11 bases at J, leaving 8 bases unmatched. CDR3 DNA: TGTGCCAGTAGTACCCCGGGACAGGGGTCGGCACCCCTCCACTTT. Translation gives CASSTPGQGSAPLHF.

This clonotype has ten or more counts. The chain has TRBV7-2 and TRBJ1-2; D not resolved. In germline, CDR1 is SGHTA, CDR2 FQGNSA. This CDR3 is 15 amino acids long. The germline V and J ends were trimmed by 1 base and 1 base, with 10 bases remaining between them. The CDR3 DNA reads TGTGCCAGCAGCTTAGATGCGATCTTTAACTATGGCTACACCTTC. Protein product: CASSLDAIFNYGYTF.

This clonotype was picked up many times. This chain uses TRBV13 with TRBJ2-3; 10 nucleotides align to TRBD1. Germline V CDR1 and CDR2: PRHDT, FYEKMQ (reference sequence). V was clipped by 5 bases and J by 5 bases; unmatched bases: 4. The CDR3 is 14 residues long. CDR3 nucleotide sequence: TGTGCCAGCAGCCCGTGGACAGGGGGAGATACGCAGTATTTT. It is translated as CASSPWTGGDTQYF.

The V call is TRBV7-9, the J call TRBJ2-1; TRBD1 matches at 10 bases. The trim removed 5 bases at V and 9 bases at J, leaving 13 bases unmatched. CDR1 and CDR2 (germline): SEHNR, FQNEAQ (reference sequence). This CDR3 contains 16 residues. DNA of the CDR3: TGTGCCAGCAGCCATCAAAGGACAGGGGGGAACGTTGAGCAGTTCTTC. Encoded protein: CASSHQRTGGNVEQFF.

This clonotype was observed many times. The chain couples TRBV7-9 to TRBJ2-7, with D perhaps matching TRBD1 (5 bases). The CDR3 is made up of 15 amino acids. Germline values: CDR1 SEHNR, CDR2 FQNEAQ (reference sequence). With 0 bases removed from V and 3 bases from J, the gap between germline ends came to 12 bases. The CDR3 region is CASSLARAGNYEQYV. CDR3 bases: TGTGCCAGCAGCTTAGCTCGGGCAGGGAACTACGAGCAGTACGTC.

This clonotype was counted only a few times. J is TRBJ1-1 and V is TRBV12-5, with a tentative D call TRBD1 (5 bases). Trimming removed 2 bases at V and 0 bases at J, with 13 bases between. The CDR3 is 16 amino acids. CDR1 and CDR2 (germline): LGHNT, FRNRAP. CDR3 region: CASGLILGGVNTEAFF. The CDR3 nucleotides read TGTGCTAGTGGTTTGATACTTGGGGGAGTGAACACTGAAGCTTTCTTT.

The V call is TRBV6-2 or TRBV6-3, the J call TRBJ2-1; maybe TRBD1 (6 bases). The CDR3 extends over 15 amino acids. Germline lookup yields CDR1 MNHEY and CDR2 SVGEGT. Trimming cost V 1 base and J 6 bases, with 13 bases left between them. CDR3: CASSYLRDIGNEQFF. The CDR3 DNA follows: TGTGCCAGCAGTTACTTACGGGACATTGGCAATGAGCAGTTCTTC.

Many counts were recorded for this clonotype. The rearrangement uses TRBV2 and TRBJ2-3; D gene uncertain. Trimming took 8 bases from V and 3 from J, leaving 9 bases between them. The CDR3 runs to 12 residues. Germline V gene data show CDR1 as SNHLY and CDR2 as FYNNEI. CDR3 region: CASDPATDTQYF. The CDR3 nucleotides read TGTGCCAGCGACCCGGCAACAGATACGCAGTATTTT.

A few counts support this clonotype. V is TRBV7-9 and J is TRBJ1-6; 7 bases align to TRBD1. CDR3 length equals 16 residues. Germline lookup yields CDR1 SEHNR and CDR2 FQNEAQ (reference sequence). J lost 8 bases, V lost 5 bases, and 12 bases had no gene match. In DNA form, the CDR3 reads TGTGCCAGCAGCGCTGATGAGACAGGGACGCATTCACCCCTCCACTTT. It translates to CASSADETGTHSPLHF.

In regard to this clonotype: One junction end disagrees with the germline gene, perhaps due to a read error. This chain connects TRBV7-2 to TRBJ2-1; no clear D gene. CDR3 length: 14 residues. Germline-derived CDR1 and CDR2 are SGHTA and FQGNSA. The DNA for the CDR3 is TGTGCCAGCAGCTTAACGGATTCCTACTATGAGCAGTTCTTC. Its protein product is CASSLTDSYYEQFF.

This clonotype was seen only a few times. The rearrangement joins TRBV6-4 to TRBJ1-6; a weak D match, TRBD1 (6 bases). CDR3 size: 22 residues. The germline gives CDR1 MRHNA, CDR2 SNTAGT. V was shortened by 6 bases and J by 6 bases, with 36 bases between the two germline ends. The CDR3 region has the DNA TGTGCCAGCAGAACAAACTTCCCGGGACACGGCAAAAAGGATAGATTTAATTCACCCCTCCACTTT. The encoded protein is CASRTNFPGHGKKDRFNSPLHF.

The chain links TRBV5-4 to TRBJ2-5; D perhaps matches TRBD1 (5 bases). Germline assignment: CDR1 SGHNT and CDR2 YYREEE (reference sequence). V was cut by 1 base and J by 4 bases, with 11 bases left in between. The CDR3 length is 14 residues. CDR3 nucleotide sequence: TGTGCCAGCAGCTTGTTGGGGCCAGGAGAGACCCAGTACTTC. This codes for CASSLLGPGETQYF. Variable domain in full (rest from reference TRBV5-4 and TRBJ2-5): ETGVTQSPTHLIKTRGQQVTLRCSSQSGHNTVSWYQQALGQGPQFIFQYYREEENGRGNFPPRFSGLQFPNYSSELNVNALELDDSALYLCASSLLGPGETQYFGPGTRLLVL.

This clonotype has at least ten counts. CDR3 loop: CSAREGNEQFF. The CDR3 DNA reads TGCAGCGCCCGAGAAGGCAATGAGCAGTTCTTC. This chain uses TRBV29-1 with TRBJ2-1, with D unresolved. V was trimmed by 7 bases and J by 6 bases, leaving 10 bases between them. The germline V gene has CDR1 SQVTM and CDR2 ANQGSEA. This CDR3 is built from 11 residues.

The rearrangement uses TRBV19 and TRBJ2-1; 9 bases are a match to TRBD2. There are 16 residues in the CDR3. CDR1 and CDR2 from the germline V gene are LNHDA and SQIVND (reference sequence). V shed 3 bases, J shed 0 bases, and the junction held 3 bases outside the gene matches. CDR3 amino acids: CASSIDSGGSYNEQFF. The CDR3 DNA is TGTGCCAGTAGTATCGATAGCGGGGGCTCCTACAATGAGCAGTTCTTC.

This clonotype was recorded at least ten times. The chain carries TRBV7-9 and TRBJ2-1, with TRBD2 matching over 13 bases. V lost 4 bases to trimming and J lost 6 bases; unmatched junction nucleotides: 3. In germline, CDR1 is SEHNR, CDR2 FQNEAQ (reference sequence). The CDR3 consists of 15 residues. The chain's CDR3 is CASSSGTSGVNEQFF. The CDR3 DNA follows: TGTGCCAGCAGCTCCGGGACTAGCGGGGTCAATGAGCAGTTCTTC.